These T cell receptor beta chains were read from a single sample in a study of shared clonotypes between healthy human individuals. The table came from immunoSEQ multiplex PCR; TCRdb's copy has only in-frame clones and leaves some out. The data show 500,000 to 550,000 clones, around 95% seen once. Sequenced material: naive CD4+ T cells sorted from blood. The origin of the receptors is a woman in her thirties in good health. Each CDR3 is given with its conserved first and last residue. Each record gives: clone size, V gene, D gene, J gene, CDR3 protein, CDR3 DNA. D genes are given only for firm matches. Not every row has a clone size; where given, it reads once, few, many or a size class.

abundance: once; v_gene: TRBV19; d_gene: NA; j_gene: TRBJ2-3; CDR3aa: CASSMTGPNTDTQYF; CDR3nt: TGTGCCAGTAGTATGACGGGACCGAACACAGATACGCAGTATTTT
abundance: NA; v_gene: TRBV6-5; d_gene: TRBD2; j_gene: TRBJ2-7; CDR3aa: CASRAGPYEQYF; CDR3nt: TGTGCCAGCAGAGCGGGGCCCTACGAGCAGTACTTC
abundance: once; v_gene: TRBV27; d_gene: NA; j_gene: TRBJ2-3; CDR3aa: CASSPRALSTDTQYF; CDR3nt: TGTGCCAGCAGCCCAAGGGCGCTAAGCACAGATACGCAGTATTTT
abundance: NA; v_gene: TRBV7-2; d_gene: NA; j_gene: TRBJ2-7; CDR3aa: CASSPPGGSMYEQYF; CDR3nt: TGTGCCAGCAGCCCACCTGGCGGTAGTATGTACGAGCAGTACTTC
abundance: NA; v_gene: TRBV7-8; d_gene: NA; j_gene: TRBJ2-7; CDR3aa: CASSSGRAYEQYF; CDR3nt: TGTGCCAGCAGCTCGGGCAGGGCCTACGAGCAGTACTTC
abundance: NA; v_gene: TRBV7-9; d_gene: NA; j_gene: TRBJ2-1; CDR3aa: CASSSLGTQNNEQFF; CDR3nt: TGTGCCAGCAGCTCCCTCGGGACTCAAAACAATGAGCAGTTCTTC
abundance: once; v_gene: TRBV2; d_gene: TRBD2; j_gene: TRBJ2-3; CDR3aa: CASRPGLAGSTDTQYF; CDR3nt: TGTGCCAGCAGACCCGGACTAGCGGGAAGCACAGATACGCAGTATTTT
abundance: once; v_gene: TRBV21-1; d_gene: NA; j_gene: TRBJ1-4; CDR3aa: CASSDYSNEKLFF; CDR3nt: TGTGCCAGCAGCGACTACAGCAATGAAAAACTGTTTTTT
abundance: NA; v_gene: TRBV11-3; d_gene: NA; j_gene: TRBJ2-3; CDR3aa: CASSLGRGDTQYF; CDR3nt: TGTGCCAGCAGCTTAGGACGGGGGGATACGCAGTATTTT
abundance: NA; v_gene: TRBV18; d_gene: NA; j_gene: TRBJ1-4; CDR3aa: CASGKTATNEKLFF; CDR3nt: TGTGCCAGCGGGAAGACAGCAACTAATGAAAAACTGTTTTTT
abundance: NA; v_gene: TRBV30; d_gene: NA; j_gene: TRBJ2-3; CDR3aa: CAWSVGGSSTDTQYF; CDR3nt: TGTGCCTGGAGTGTAGGTGGGTCCAGCACAGATACGCAGTATTTT
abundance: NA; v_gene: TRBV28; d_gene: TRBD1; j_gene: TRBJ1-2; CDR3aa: CASGVTGQGNYGYTF; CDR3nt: TGTGCCAGCGGTGTTACGGGACAGGGAAACTATGGCTACACCTTC
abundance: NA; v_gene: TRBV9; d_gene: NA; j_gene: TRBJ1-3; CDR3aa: CASSVDGSSGNTIYF; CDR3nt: TGTGCCAGCAGCGTAGACGGCAGCTCTGGAAACACCATATATTTT
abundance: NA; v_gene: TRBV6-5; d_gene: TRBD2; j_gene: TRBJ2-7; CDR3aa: CASSFRLAGQYF; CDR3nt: TGTGCCAGCAGTTTCCGACTAGCGGGACAGTACTTC
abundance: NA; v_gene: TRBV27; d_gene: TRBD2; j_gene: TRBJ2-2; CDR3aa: CASVAGGRAGELFF; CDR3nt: TGTGCCAGTGTAGCGGGAGGACGGGCCGGGGAGCTGTTTTTT
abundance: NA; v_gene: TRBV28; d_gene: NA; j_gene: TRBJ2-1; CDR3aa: CASSLFGGHARNEQFF; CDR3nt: TGTGCCAGCAGTTTATTCGGGGGGCATGCGAGGAATGAGCAGTTCTTC
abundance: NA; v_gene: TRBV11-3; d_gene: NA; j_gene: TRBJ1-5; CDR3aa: CASSLGLEQPQHF; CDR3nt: TGTGCCAGCAGCTTAGGTTTAGAACAGCCCCAGCATTTT
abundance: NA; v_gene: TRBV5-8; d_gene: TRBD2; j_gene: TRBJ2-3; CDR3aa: CASSFSGTSDTDTQYF; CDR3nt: TGTGCCAGCAGCTTTTCCGGGACTAGTGACACAGATACGCAGTATTTT
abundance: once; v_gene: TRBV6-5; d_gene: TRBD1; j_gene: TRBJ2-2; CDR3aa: CASRWTGGNTGELFF; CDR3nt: TGTGCCAGCAGGTGGACAGGGGGGAATACCGGGGAGCTGTTTTTT
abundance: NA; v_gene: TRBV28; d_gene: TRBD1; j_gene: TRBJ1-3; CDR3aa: CASGNQGAAGNTIYF; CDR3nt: TGTGCCAGCGGAAACCAGGGGGCAGCTGGAAACACCATATATTTT
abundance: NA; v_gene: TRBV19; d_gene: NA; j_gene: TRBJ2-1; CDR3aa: CASSLRPSVSYNEQFF; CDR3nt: TGTGCCAGTAGTCTGCGACCTAGCGTCTCCTACAATGAGCAGTTCTTC
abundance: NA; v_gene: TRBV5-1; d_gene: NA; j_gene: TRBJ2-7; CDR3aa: CASSLGVDESYEQYF; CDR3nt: TGCGCCAGCAGCTTGGGAGTCGACGAGTCCTACGAGCAGTACTTC
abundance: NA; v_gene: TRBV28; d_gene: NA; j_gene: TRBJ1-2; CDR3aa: CASSLSIGGYGYTF; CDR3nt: TGTGCCAGCAGTTTATCAATTGGGGGGTATGGCTACACCTTC
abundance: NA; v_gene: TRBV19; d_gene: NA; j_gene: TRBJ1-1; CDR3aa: CASKRAGTNTEAFF; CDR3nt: TGTGCCAGTAAAAGGGCAGGGACGAACACTGAAGCTTTCTTT
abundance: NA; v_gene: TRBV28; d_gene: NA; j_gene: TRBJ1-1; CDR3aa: CASSPDPAIMNTEAFF; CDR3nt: TGTGCCAGCAGCCCAGACCCCGCAATCATGAACACTGAAGCTTTCTTT
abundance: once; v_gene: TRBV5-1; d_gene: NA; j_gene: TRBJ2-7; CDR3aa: CASSFGQNREQYF; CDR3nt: TGCGCCAGCAGCTTTGGTCAGAATCGCGAGCAGTACTTC
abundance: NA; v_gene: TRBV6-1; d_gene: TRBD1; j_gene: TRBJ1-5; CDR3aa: CASSVRQGRYSNQPQHF; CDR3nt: TGTGCCAGCAGTGTTCGACAGGGTCGTTATAGCAATCAGCCCCAGCATTTT
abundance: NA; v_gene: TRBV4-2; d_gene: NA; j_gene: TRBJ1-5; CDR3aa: CASSSRQDSNQPQHF; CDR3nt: TGTGCCAGCAGCAGCCGACAGGATAGCAATCAGCCCCAGCATTTT
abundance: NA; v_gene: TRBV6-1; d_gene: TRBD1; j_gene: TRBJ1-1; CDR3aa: CASSENSGTGYEAFF; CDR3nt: TGTGCCAGCAGTGAGAATAGTGGGACAGGATATGAAGCTTTCTTT
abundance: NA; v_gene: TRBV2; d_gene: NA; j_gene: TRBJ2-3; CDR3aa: CASSDVALSTDTQYF; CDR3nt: TGTGCCAGCAGTGACGTGGCACTTAGCACAGATACGCAGTATTTT
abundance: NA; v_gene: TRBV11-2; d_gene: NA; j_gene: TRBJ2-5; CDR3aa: CASSENRGAGETQYF; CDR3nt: TGTGCCAGCAGCGAAAATCGGGGGGCTGGGGAGACCCAGTACTTC
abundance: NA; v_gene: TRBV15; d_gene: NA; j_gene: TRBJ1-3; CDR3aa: CATSRERVSGNTIYF; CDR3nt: TGTGCCACCAGCAGAGAAAGGGTCTCTGGAAACACCATATATTTT
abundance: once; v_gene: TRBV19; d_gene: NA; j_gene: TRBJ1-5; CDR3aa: CASSIAGNNQPQHF; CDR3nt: TGTGCCAGTAGTATAGCCGGCAACAATCAGCCCCAGCATTTT
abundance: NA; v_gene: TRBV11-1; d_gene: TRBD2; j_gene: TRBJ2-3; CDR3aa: CASSSQKRGPSTDTQYF; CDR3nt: TGTGCCAGCAGCTCACAAAAGCGGGGTCCAAGCACAGATACGCAGTATTTT
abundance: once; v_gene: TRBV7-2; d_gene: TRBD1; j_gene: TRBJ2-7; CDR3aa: CASSLGTGVSYEQYF; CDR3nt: TGTGCCAGCAGCTTAGGGACAGGTGTCTCCTACGAGCAGTACTTC
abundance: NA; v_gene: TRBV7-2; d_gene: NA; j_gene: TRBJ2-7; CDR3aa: CASSLAGTSYEQYF; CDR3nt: TGTGCCAGCAGCCTCGCCGGGACTTCCTACGAGCAGTACTTC
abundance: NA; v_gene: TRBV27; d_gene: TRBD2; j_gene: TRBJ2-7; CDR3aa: CASSSTGAGGGEQYF; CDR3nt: TGTGCCAGCAGCTCTACGGGGGCGGGAGGTGGCGAGCAGTACTTC
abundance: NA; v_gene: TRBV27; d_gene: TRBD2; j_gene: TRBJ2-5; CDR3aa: CASRLLNSGRAEETQYF; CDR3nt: TGTGCCAGCAGACTACTTAATAGCGGGAGGGCCGAAGAGACCCAGTACTTC
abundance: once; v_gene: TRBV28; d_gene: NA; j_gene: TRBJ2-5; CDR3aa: CASSLSPRSETQYF; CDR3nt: TGTGCCAGCAGTTTATCCCCTAGGAGTGAGACCCAGTACTTC
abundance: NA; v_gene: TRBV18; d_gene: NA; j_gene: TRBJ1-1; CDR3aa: CASSPPVPNEAFF; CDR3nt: TGTGCCAGCTCACCACCCGTACCGAATGAAGCTTTCTTT
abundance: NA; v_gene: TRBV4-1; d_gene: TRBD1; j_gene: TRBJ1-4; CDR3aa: CASSRWWDRFNEKLFF; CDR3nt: TGCGCCAGCAGCCGCTGGTGGGACAGATTTAATGAAAAACTGTTTTTT
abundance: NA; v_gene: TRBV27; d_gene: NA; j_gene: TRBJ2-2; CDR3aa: CASSLWTGVGSGELFF; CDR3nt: TGTGCCAGCAGTTTATGGACGGGAGTAGGGTCCGGGGAGCTGTTTTTT
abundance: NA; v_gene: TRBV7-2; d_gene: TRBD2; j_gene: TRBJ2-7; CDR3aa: CASTKRGGYEQYF; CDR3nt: TGTGCCAGCACCAAGCGGGGAGGATACGAGCAGTACTTC
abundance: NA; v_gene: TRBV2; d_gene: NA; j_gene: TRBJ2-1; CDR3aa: CASSRDRRSYNEQFF; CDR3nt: TGTGCCAGCAGTCGGGACCGCCGCTCCTACAATGAGCAGTTCTTC
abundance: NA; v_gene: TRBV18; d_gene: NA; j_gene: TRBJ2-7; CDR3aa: CASSPVPVPELYEQYF; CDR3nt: TGTGCCAGCTCACCTGTCCCCGTCCCGGAACTCTACGAGCAGTACTTC